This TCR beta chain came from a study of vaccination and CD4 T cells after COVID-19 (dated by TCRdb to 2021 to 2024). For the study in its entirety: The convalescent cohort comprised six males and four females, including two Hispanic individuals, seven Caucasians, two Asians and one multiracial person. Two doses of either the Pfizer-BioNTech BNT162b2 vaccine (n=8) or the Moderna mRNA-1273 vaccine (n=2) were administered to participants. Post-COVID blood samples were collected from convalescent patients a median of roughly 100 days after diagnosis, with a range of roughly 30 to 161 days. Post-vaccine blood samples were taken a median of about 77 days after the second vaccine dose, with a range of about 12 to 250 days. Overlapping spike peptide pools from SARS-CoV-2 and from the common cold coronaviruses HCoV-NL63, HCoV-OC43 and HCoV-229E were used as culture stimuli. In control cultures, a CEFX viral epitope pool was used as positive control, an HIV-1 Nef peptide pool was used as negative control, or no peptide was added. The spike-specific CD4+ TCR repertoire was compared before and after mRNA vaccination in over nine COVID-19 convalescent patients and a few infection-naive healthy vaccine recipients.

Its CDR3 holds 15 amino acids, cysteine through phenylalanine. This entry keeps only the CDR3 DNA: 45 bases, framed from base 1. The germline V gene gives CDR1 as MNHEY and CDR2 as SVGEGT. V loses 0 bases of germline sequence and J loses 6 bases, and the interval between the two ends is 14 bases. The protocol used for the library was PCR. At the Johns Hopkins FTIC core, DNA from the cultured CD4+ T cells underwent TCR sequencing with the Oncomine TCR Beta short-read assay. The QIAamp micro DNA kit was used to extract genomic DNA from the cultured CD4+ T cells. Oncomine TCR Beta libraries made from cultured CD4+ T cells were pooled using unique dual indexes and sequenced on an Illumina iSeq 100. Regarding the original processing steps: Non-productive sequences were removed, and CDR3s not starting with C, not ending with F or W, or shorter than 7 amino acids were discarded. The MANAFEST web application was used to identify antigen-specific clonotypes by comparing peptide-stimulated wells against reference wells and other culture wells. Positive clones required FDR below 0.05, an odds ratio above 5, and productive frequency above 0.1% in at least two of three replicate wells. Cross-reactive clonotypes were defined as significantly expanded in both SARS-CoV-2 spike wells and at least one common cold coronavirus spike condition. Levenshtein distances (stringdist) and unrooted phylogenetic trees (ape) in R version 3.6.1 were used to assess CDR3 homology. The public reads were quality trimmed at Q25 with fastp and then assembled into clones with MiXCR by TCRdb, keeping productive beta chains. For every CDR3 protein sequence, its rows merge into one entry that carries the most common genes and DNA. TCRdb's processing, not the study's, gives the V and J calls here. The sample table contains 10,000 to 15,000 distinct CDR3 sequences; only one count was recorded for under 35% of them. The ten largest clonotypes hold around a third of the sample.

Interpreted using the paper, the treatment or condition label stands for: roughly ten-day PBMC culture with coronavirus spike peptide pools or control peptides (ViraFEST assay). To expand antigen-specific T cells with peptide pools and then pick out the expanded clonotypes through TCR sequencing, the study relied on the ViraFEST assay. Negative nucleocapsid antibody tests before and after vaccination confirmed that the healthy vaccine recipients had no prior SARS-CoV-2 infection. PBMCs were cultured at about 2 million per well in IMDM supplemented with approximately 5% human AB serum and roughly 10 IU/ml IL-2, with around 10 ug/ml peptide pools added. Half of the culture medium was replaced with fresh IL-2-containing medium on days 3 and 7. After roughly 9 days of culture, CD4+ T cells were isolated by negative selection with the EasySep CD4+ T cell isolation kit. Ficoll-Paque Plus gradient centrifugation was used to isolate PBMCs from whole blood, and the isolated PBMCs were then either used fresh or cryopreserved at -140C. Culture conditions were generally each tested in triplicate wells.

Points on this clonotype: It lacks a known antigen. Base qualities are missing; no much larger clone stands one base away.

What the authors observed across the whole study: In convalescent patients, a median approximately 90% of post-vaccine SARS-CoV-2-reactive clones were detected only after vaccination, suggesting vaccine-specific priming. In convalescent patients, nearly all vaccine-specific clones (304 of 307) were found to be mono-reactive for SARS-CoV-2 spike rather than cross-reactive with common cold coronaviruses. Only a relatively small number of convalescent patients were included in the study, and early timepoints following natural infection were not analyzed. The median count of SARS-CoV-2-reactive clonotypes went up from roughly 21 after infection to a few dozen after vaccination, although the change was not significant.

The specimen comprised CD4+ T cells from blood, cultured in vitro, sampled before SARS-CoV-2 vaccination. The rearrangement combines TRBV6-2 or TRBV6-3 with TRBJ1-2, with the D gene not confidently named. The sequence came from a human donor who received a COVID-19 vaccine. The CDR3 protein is CASSYSNFREDGYTF. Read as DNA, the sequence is TGTGCCAGCAGTTACTCGAACTTTCGAGAGGATGGCTACACCTTC.